The present TCR beta chain was sequenced within a study of early T cells in non-severe SARS-CoV-2 infection. Unique molecular identifiers (one per individual cDNA molecule) were attached. TCRdb fed the 5' RACE reads into MiXCR, producing one record per CDR3 protein. This table holds 40,000 to 45,000 distinct CDR3 sequences, less than 15% found once. With regard to this clonotype: Antigen: not known.

In germline, CDR1 is MNHEY, CDR2 SMNVEV (reference sequence). The V and J ends lost 5 bases and 11 bases respectively, with 19 bases between them. The CDR3 is 15 residues long. Whole-study results and caveats: VDJdb matching favored anti-spike CD8 responses, missing private and CD4 specificities.

Sequenced: whole blood. V and J are TRBV27 and TRBJ1-6, with D possibly TRBD1 on 5 matching bases. This TCR was recovered from an adult who was a healthcare worker with PCR-confirmed SARS-CoV-2 infection or an uninfected control (not recorded which). CDR3 coding DNA: TGTGCCAGCAGTCCATCGGGGCCCGGAGGAGCACCCCTCCACTTT. This translates into CASSPSGPGGAPLHF.